A single sample is the source of the 16 T cell receptor beta chains below, sequenced in a study of blood T cell repertoires in COVID-19. Measured with immunoSEQ multiplex PCR; TCRdb has only the in-frame clones, and not every one. The data show some 270,000 clones, about 85% seen once. Material: peripheral blood. The receptors derive from a human donor with COVID-19, enrolled during active disease. The donor label of this sample is uncertain.

The chain recombines TRBV12-3 or TRBV12-4 with TRBJ1-5; possible D gene TRBD1, 5 bases. V was clipped by 5 bases and J by 6 bases, with 11 bases between them. CDR3 length: 13 residues. The chain's CDR3 is CASSSLGAQPQHF. The CDR3 DNA reads as TGTGCCAGCAGTAGCCTAGGGGCTCAGCCCCAGCATTTT.

A few counts support this clone. This chain links TRBV29-1 with TRBJ2-7, with TRBD2 matching 7 bases. This CDR3 has 12 amino acids. Germline trimming cut 7 bases from V and 4 bases from J; bases unmatched to any gene: 7. The germline CDR1 and CDR2 sequences are SQVTM and ANQGSEA. CDR3 protein: CSAARESYEQYF. Here the CDR3 DNA reads TGCAGCGCTGCGCGGGAGAGTTACGAGCAGTACTTC.

The rearrangement joins TRBV7-2 to TRBJ1-1, with 10 bases identical to TRBD1. There are 14 residues in the CDR3. V lost 7 bases and J lost 0; bases outside the gene matches: 2. Germline V lookup: CDR1 SGHTA, CDR2 FQGNSA. CDR3 DNA: TGTGCCAGCAAGGGGACAGGGGTGAACACTGAAGCTTTCTTT. This encodes CASKGTGVNTEAFF.

As regards this clone: The sample holds other DNA sequences that translate to the same CDR3. The CDR3 DNA sequence: TGCGCCAGCAGCCTACAGGAGGGTAATGAAAAACTGTTTTTT. It yields the protein CASSLQEGNEKLFF. The rearrangement joins TRBV5-1 to TRBJ1-4; the D gene is possibly TRBD1 (5 bases). The V gene's germline CDR1 is SGHRS and CDR2 YFSETQ. The CDR3 contains 14 residues. V lost 4 bases and J lost 4, with 11 bases in between.

The chain uses TRBV19 and TRBJ2-2; 7 bases are a match to TRBD1. CDR1 LNHDA and CDR2 SQIVND come from the germline V gene (reference sequence). Trimming removed 7 bases from V and 6 bases from J; junction bases left unmatched: 14. The CDR3 runs 16 residues. CDR3 in DNA: TGTGCCAGTAACGAGGAAACAGGGGAAACGGCCGGGGAGCTGTTTTTT. Its translation is CASNEETGETAGELFF.

This clone was detected once. The genes are TRBV5-1 and TRBJ2-7; 9 bases align to TRBD1. The CDR3 contains 15 residues. The junction had 7 bases not matched to a gene; V was cut back by 4 bases and J by 2 bases. Germline CDR1 and CDR2: SGHRS and YFSETQ. CDR3 in DNA: TGCGCCAGCAGCCGGATGGGACAGGGAACCTACGAGCAGTACTTC. Translation: CASSRMGQGTYEQYF.

The chain links TRBV19 to TRBJ2-7; the match to TRBD1 covers 9 bases. V lost 4 bases to trimming and J lost 0 bases; unmatched junction nucleotides: 1. CDR1 and CDR2 (germline): LNHDA, SQIVND (reference sequence). The CDR3 runs 14 residues. The CDR3, as DNA: TGTGCCAGTAGTACGGGACAGGGCTCCTACGAGCAGTACTTC. This encodes CASSTGQGSYEQYF.

The gene calls are TRBV5-4 and TRBJ1-2; TRBD1 matches at 9 bases. Germline CDR1 reads SGHNT; CDR2 reads YYREEE (reference sequence). The CDR3 has 15 amino acids. Trimming removed 0 bases from V and 4 bases from J; junction bases left unmatched: 4. CDR3 protein: CASSLEGTGSYGYTF. The CDR3 DNA reads TGTGCCAGCAGCTTGGAAGGGACAGGGAGCTATGGCTACACCTTC.

The chain recombines TRBV28 with TRBJ1-4; 9 bases map to TRBD1. Losses at the gene ends were 5 bases for V and 6 bases for J; bases not matched to a gene: 13. The CDR3 extends over 17 amino acids. CDR1 and CDR2 (germline): MDHEN, SYDVKM. CDR3 DNA: TGTGCCAGCAGTAATTCGGGACAGGGTTTTTCGGATGAAAAACTGTTTTTT. Translation: CASSNSGQGFSDEKLFF.

V is TRBV27 and J is TRBJ2-7; TRBD1 matches at 8 bases. With 2 bases clipped from V and 2 bases from J, the junction kept 2 bases outside the gene matches. CDR1 is MNHEY and CDR2 is SMNVEV in the germline V gene (reference sequence). There are 14 residues in the CDR3. The CDR3 DNA reads as TGTGCCAGCAGTTTAAGGGGACAGGCCTACGAGCAGTACTTC. Amino acids: CASSLRGQAYEQYF.

This clone was observed a handful of times. The genes are TRBV7-3 and TRBJ2-2; 7 bases line up with TRBD1. The CDR3 consists of 16 residues. J lost 5 bases, V lost 4 bases, and 10 bases had no gene match. Germline V gene sequence: CDR1 SGHTA, CDR2 FQGTGA. The CDR3 spells CASSSSGGTGTGELFF. For the CDR3, the DNA is TGTGCCAGCAGCTCTTCAGGGGGAACAGGAACCGGGGAGCTGTTTTTT.

The chain links TRBV7-8 to TRBJ2-7; the match to TRBD2 covers 7 bases. This CDR3 is 14 amino acids long. J was trimmed by 2 bases and V by 5 bases; bases with no gene match: 6. Germline CDR1 and CDR2: SGHVS and FQNEAQ. DNA for the CDR3: TGTGCCAGCAGCCCAGGGACTACCACCTACGAGCAGTACTTC. Its translation is CASSPGTTTYEQYF. Full variable domain (remainder filled in from reference TRBV7-8 and TRBJ2-7): GAGVSQSPRYKVAKRGQDVALRCDPISGHVSLFWYQQALGQGPEFLTYFQNEAQLDKSGLPSDRFFAERPEGSVSTLKIQRTQQEDSAVYLCASSPGTTTYEQYFGPGTRLTVT.

The chain recombines TRBV28 with TRBJ1-1; no definite D call. This CDR3 is built from 17 residues. From germline, CDR1 is MDHEN and CDR2 SYDVKM. The V end was cut by 2 bases, the J end by 0 bases, with 16 bases between. CDR3 nucleotides: TGTGCCAGCAGTTTAACGTCGGGGTATGAGATGAACACTGAAGCTTTCTTT. Its translation is CASSLTSGYEMNTEAFF. Together with reference TRBV28 and TRBJ1-1, the CDR3 gives the full variable domain: DVKVTQSSRYLVKRTGEKVFLECVQDMDHENMFWYRQDPGLGLRLIYFSYDVKMKEKGDIPEGYSVSREKKERFSLILESASTNQTSMYLCASSLTSGYEMNTEAFFGQGTRLTVV.

This chain links TRBV2 with TRBJ2-7; TRBD2 agrees at 7 bases. Trimming cost V 4 bases and J 2 bases; bases outside gene matches: 8. Germline lookup yields CDR1 SNHLY and CDR2 FYNNEI. The CDR3 loop spans 15 amino acids. CDR3 nucleotides: TGTGCCAGCAGTGGCCTAGCGGCCGCTCCCTACGAGCAGTACTTC. Protein product: CASSGLAAAPYEQYF.

The CDR3 spells CASEAGPNQPQHF. The CDR3 nucleotides are TGTGCCAGCGAAGCAGGGCCGAATCAGCCCCAGCATTTT. The rearrangement uses TRBV7-2 and TRBJ1-5, with D possibly TRBD1 on 5 matching bases. The CDR3 has 13 residues. V was pared by 8 bases and J by 4 bases, with 12 bases between. CDR1 SGHTA and CDR2 FQGNSA come from the germline V gene.

The chain carries TRBV19 and TRBJ2-1; maybe TRBD2 (5 bases). The CDR3 extends over 15 amino acids. The V end lost 3 bases, the J end lost 2 bases, and 11 bases lay between the germline ends. Germline V CDR1 and CDR2: LNHDA, SQIVND (reference sequence). CDR3 residues: CASSISSGTYNEQFF. For the CDR3, the DNA is TGTGCCAGTAGTATTTCGAGCGGTACCTACAATGAGCAGTTCTTC.